A selection of T cell receptor beta chains follows, all from one sample in a study of blood T cell repertoires in COVID-19. Clones were sequenced by immunoSEQ multiplex PCR, and TCRdb holds only the in-frame ones, with some missing. The table lists 270,000 or so clones, 82% of them singletons. Material for sequencing was peripheral blood. These receptor sequences come from a woman aged 18-29 years with acute or convalescent COVID-19. Each CDR3 is given with its conserved first and last residue.

V	CDR3
TRBV3-1/TRBV3-2	CASSQKSNNEQFF
TRBV11-2	CASTGTDRVYEQYF
TRBV5-1	CASSPEGRLDYGYTF
TRBV6-2/TRBV6-3	CASSSWLAGDGELFF
TRBV7-9	CASSLSRAGSTDTQYF
TRBV3-1/TRBV3-2	CASSQVLGLGSYNEQFF
TRBV2	CASIGGAFAYEQYF
TRBV19	CASSQTSHRSTDTQYF
TRBV24-1	CATSGLDYNEQFF
TRBV11-3	CASSSDRYTGELFF
TRBV7-9	CASSLAGDLFEQYF
TRBV24-1	CATSDRTHAGYIYNEQFF
TRBV28	CASSPTGSGQPQHF
TRBV2	CASSRDRGSGPLHF
TRBV6-6	CASSYVAGGDYNEQFF
TRBV24-1	CATRTGEGYEQYF
TRBV7-6	CASSLVAGNRDEQFF
TRBV6-6	CASSPRGQGDSVFYNEQFF